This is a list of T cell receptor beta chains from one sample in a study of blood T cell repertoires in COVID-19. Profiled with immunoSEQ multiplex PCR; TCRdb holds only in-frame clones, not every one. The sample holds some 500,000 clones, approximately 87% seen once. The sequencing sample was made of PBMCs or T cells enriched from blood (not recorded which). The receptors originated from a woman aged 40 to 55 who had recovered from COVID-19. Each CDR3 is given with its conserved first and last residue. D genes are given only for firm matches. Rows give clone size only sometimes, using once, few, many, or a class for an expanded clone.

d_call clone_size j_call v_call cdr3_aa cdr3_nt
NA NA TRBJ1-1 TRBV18 CASSSERGNTEAFF TGTGCCAGCTCATCAGAAAGGGGAAACACTGAAGCTTTCTTT
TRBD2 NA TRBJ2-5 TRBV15 CATSRSKSGRGETQYF TGTGCCACCAGCAGATCTAAGAGCGGGAGAGGAGAGACCCAGTACTTC
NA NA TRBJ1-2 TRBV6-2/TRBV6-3 CASSLDVASFNGYTF TGTGCCAGCAGTCTGGACGTAGCGTCCTTTAATGGCTACACCTTC
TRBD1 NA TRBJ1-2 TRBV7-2 CASSLSGDRNYGYTF TGTGCCAGCAGCTTATCCGGGGACAGAAACTATGGCTACACCTTC
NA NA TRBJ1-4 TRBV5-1 CASSQGSTNEKLFF TGCGCCAGCAGCCAGGGTTCGACTAATGAAAAACTGTTTTTT
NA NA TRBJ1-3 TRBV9 CASSPQRGETIYF TGTGCCAGCAGCCCCCAACGGGGGGAAACCATATATTTT
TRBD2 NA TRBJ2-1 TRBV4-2 CASSPHGYSGSTYEQFF TGTGCCAGCAGCCCACATGGGTACAGCGGGAGTACCTATGAGCAGTTCTTC
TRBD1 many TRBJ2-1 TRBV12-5 CASVGGQGYNEQFF TGTGCTAGTGTAGGGGGACAGGGTTACAATGAGCAGTTCTTC
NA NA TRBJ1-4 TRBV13 CASSLFREGGKLFF TGTGCCAGCAGCTTATTCAGGGAGGGGGGAAAACTGTTTTTT
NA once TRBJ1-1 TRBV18 CASSPRGPRNTEAFF TGTGCCAGCTCACCACGGGGGCCCCGGAACACTGAAGCTTTCTTT
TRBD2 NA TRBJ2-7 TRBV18 CASSPRASGRKSYEQYF TGTGCCAGCTCACCTAGGGCTAGCGGGAGGAAATCCTACGAGCAGTACTTC
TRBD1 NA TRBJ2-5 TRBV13 CASSFRDRPTQETQYF TGTGCCAGCAGCTTTAGGGACAGGCCGACACAAGAGACCCAGTACTTC
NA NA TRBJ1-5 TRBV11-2 CASSLDRGGNQPQHF TGTGCCAGCAGCTTAGACAGGGGTGGCAATCAGCCCCAGCATTTT
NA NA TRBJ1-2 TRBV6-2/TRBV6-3 CASSYSSGARGYTF TGTGCCAGCAGTTACTCTTCAGGGGCGCGCGGCTACACCTTC
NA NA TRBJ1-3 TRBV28 CASRSTGTPGNTIYF TGTGCCAGCAGGTCAACCGGGACACCTGGAAACACCATATATTTT
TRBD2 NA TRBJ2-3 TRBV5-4 CASSPGGGRSTDTQYF TGTGCCAGCAGCCCTGGGGGCGGGAGGAGCACAGATACGCAGTATTTT